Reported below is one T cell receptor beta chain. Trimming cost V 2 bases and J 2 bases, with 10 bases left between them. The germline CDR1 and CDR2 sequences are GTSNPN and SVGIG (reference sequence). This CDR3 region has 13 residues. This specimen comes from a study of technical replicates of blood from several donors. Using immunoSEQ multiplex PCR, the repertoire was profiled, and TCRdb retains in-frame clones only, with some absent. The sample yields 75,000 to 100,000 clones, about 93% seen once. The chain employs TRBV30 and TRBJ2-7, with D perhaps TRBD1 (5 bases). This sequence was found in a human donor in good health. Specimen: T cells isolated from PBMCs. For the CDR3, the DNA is TGTGCCTGGAGTAAGGGGCCGACCTACGAGCAGTACTTC. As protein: CAWSKGPTYEQYF.